Here is one T cell receptor beta chain with its context. Its antigen remains unidentified. Germline V gives CDR1 LNHDA, CDR2 SQIVND (reference sequence). There are 13 residues in the CDR3. The V segment lost 5 bases and the J segment 9 bases; nucleotides outside the gene matches: 6. As to time point: persistent/refractory GD, antithyroid drugs over 5 years with positive TRAb. Following extraction of RNA from PBMCs, that RNA was used to make the TCR library. This sample stems from a study of regulatory T cells in long-lasting Graves disease. Study at large: Persistent Graves' disease denoted over 5 years of antithyroid drugs plus positive TSH receptor antibodies.

Study findings and constraints: Public clonotype sharing was higher in persistent than newly diagnosed patients.

Assembly of TCR beta libraries relied on iRepertoire HTBI primers together with Arm-PCR of CDR3 regions. Using its own MiXCR run on the multiplex PCR reads, TCRdb lists one record per CDR3 protein. The table records about 430,000 distinct CDR3 sequences, around a fifth of them present only once. This sequence originates from a female donor with Graves disease. Here the sequenced sample was peripheral blood mononuclear cells (PBMCs), taken when the disease was refractory, from a patient treated with antithyroid drugs. The genes are TRBV19 and TRBJ1-5, with TRBD1 matching over 8 bases. In DNA form, the CDR3 reads TGTGCCAGTAGTGACAGGGGAAGATGGCCCCAGCATTTT. Its protein is CASSDRGRWPQHF.